This is a list of T cell receptor beta chains from one sample in a study of shared clonotypes between healthy human individuals. Clones were sequenced by immunoSEQ multiplex PCR, and TCRdb holds only the in-frame ones, with some missing. In the table there are roughly 1,000,000 clones, around 78% of which are singletons. The sample comprised memory CD4+ T cells from PBMCs. These receptors came from a man aged 18 to 35 in good health. Some clones in this sample may be carry-over from other donors' samples. Each CDR3 is given with its conserved first and last residue. D genes are given only for firm matches. Size tells how often a clone was seen (once, few, many) or the class of an expanded clone, and some rows leave it out.

v_gene: TRBV5-1; d_gene: TRBD1; abundance: -; j_gene: TRBJ2-5; CDR3aa: CASSKKDREGETQYF; CDR3nt: TGCGCCAGCAGCAAAAAAGACAGGGAAGGTGAGACCCAGTACTTC
v_gene: TRBV29-1; d_gene: -; abundance: -; j_gene: TRBJ2-1; CDR3aa: CSVHPGRGEQFF; CDR3nt: TGCAGCGTCCACCCCGGGCGGGGTGAGCAGTTCTTC
v_gene: TRBV14; d_gene: -; abundance: -; j_gene: TRBJ1-3; CDR3aa: CASSREFGNRIRGNTIYF; CDR3nt: TGTGCCAGCAGCCGTGAGTTTGGGAACAGGATACGAGGAAACACCATATATTTT
v_gene: TRBV2; d_gene: TRBD1; abundance: -; j_gene: TRBJ2-5; CDR3aa: CASSTTGVEETQYF; CDR3nt: TGTGCCAGCAGTACGACAGGGGTGGAGGAGACCCAGTACTTC
v_gene: TRBV5-1; d_gene: -; abundance: -; j_gene: TRBJ2-3; CDR3aa: CASSSQPSADTQYF; CDR3nt: TGCGCCAGCAGCTCACAGCCTTCCGCCGATACGCAGTATTTT
v_gene: TRBV28; d_gene: -; abundance: once; j_gene: TRBJ1-2; CDR3aa: CASSRWGSSYGYTF; CDR3nt: TGTGCCAGCAGTAGGTGGGGTAGCTCCTATGGCTACACCTTC
v_gene: TRBV7-9; d_gene: TRBD1; abundance: -; j_gene: TRBJ1-2; CDR3aa: CASSLEVGGNGYTF; CDR3nt: TGTGCCAGCAGCTTAGAAGTAGGGGGCAATGGCTACACCTTC
v_gene: TRBV6-4; d_gene: -; abundance: -; j_gene: TRBJ1-1; CDR3aa: CASSALAGARTEAFF; CDR3nt: TGTGCCAGCAGTGCGTTAGCCGGAGCACGCACTGAAGCTTTCTTT
v_gene: TRBV5-4; d_gene: -; abundance: -; j_gene: TRBJ1-2; CDR3aa: CASSLEPDSVYGYTF; CDR3nt: TGTGCCAGCAGCTTGGAACCGGACAGTGTCTATGGCTACACCTTC
v_gene: TRBV5-1; d_gene: -; abundance: -; j_gene: TRBJ1-1; CDR3aa: CASSFGTMNTEAFF; CDR3nt: TGCGCCAGCAGCTTTGGCACCATGAACACTGAAGCTTTCTTT
v_gene: TRBV6-6; d_gene: -; abundance: -; j_gene: TRBJ1-5; CDR3aa: CASSYSDGNQPQHF; CDR3nt: TGTGCCAGCAGTTATTCGGACGGTAATCAGCCCCAGCATTTT
v_gene: TRBV29-1; d_gene: -; abundance: -; j_gene: TRBJ1-2; CDR3aa: CSVEPRGGKSYGYTF; CDR3nt: TGCAGCGTTGAACCTCGGGGCGGAAAATCCTATGGCTACACCTTC
v_gene: TRBV25-1; d_gene: TRBD2; abundance: few; j_gene: TRBJ2-1; CDR3aa: CASSEGLAGVNEQFF; CDR3nt: TGTGCCAGCAGTGAAGGACTAGCGGGAGTAAATGAGCAGTTCTTC
v_gene: TRBV5-4; d_gene: -; abundance: -; j_gene: TRBJ1-2; CDR3aa: CAVTGSYGYTF; CDR3nt: TGTGCCGTCACCGGATCCTATGGCTACACCTTC
v_gene: TRBV11-2; d_gene: -; abundance: -; j_gene: TRBJ2-7; CDR3aa: CASSPFYEQYF; CDR3nt: TGTGCCAGCAGCCCCTTTTACGAGCAGTACTTC
v_gene: TRBV19; d_gene: -; abundance: -; j_gene: TRBJ2-7; CDR3aa: CASSTDPGGYEQYF; CDR3nt: TGTGCCAGTAGTACCGACCCGGGCGGGTACGAGCAGTACTTC
v_gene: TRBV7-9; d_gene: TRBD2; abundance: -; j_gene: TRBJ2-3; CDR3aa: CASSSSPGTSDGTDTQYF; CDR3nt: TGTGCCAGCAGCTCAAGTCCCGGGACTAGTGACGGCACAGATACGCAGTATTTT
v_gene: TRBV19; d_gene: TRBD1; abundance: -; j_gene: TRBJ1-2; CDR3aa: CASSLRDRGRDGYTF; CDR3nt: TGTGCCAGTTCTTTGCGGGACAGGGGTAGGGATGGCTACACCTTC
v_gene: TRBV5-4; d_gene: TRBD2; abundance: once; j_gene: TRBJ2-7; CDR3aa: CASSSPGAGGREQYF; CDR3nt: TGTGCCAGCAGCTCCCCGGGAGCGGGAGGGAGAGAGCAGTACTTC
v_gene: TRBV1; d_gene: -; abundance: -; j_gene: TRBJ2-7; CDR3aa: CTSSQDRDAGQASDEQYF; CDR3nt: TGCACCAGCAGCCAAGATCGGGACGCGGGACAGGCGTCGGACGAGCAGTACTTC
v_gene: TRBV19; d_gene: -; abundance: -; j_gene: TRBJ2-1; CDR3aa: CASQTGREKNEQFF; CDR3nt: TGTGCCAGCCAGACGGGGCGGGAAAAGAATGAGCAGTTCTTC
v_gene: TRBV7-9; d_gene: -; abundance: many; j_gene: TRBJ1-2; CDR3aa: CASSLRGGYGYTF; CDR3nt: TGTGCCAGCAGCTTAAGGGGCGGCTATGGCTACACCTTC
v_gene: TRBV7-3; d_gene: -; abundance: -; j_gene: TRBJ2-1; CDR3aa: CASSPRASASYNEQFF; CDR3nt: TGTGCCAGCAGCCCCCGGGCTAGCGCCTCCTACAATGAGCAGTTCTTC
v_gene: TRBV11-3; d_gene: -; abundance: -; j_gene: TRBJ2-7; CDR3aa: CASSPRLGGPHEQYF; CDR3nt: TGTGCCAGCAGCCCCAGATTGGGGGGGCCTCATGAGCAGTACTTC
v_gene: TRBV7-6; d_gene: -; abundance: few; j_gene: TRBJ1-2; CDR3aa: CASSLGQGGYGYTF; CDR3nt: TGTGCCAGCAGCTTAGGCCAGGGAGGCTATGGCTACACCTTC
v_gene: TRBV6-5; d_gene: -; abundance: -; j_gene: TRBJ2-7; CDR3aa: CASSYGEDYEQYF; CDR3nt: TGTGCCAGCAGTTATGGAGAGGACTACGAGCAGTACTTC
v_gene: TRBV6-6; d_gene: TRBD1; abundance: -; j_gene: TRBJ2-2; CDR3aa: CASRTGGNTGELFF; CDR3nt: TGTGCCAGCCGGACAGGGGGCAACACCGGGGAGCTGTTTTTT
v_gene: TRBV30; d_gene: TRBD2; abundance: -; j_gene: TRBJ2-4; CDR3aa: CAWTSGSANIQYF; CDR3nt: TGTGCCTGGACTAGCGGGAGTGCGAACATTCAGTACTTC
v_gene: TRBV7-2; d_gene: -; abundance: -; j_gene: TRBJ2-7; CDR3aa: CASSFEGVGLKQYF; CDR3nt: TGTGCCAGCAGCTTTGAGGGGGTTGGGTTGAAGCAGTACTTC
v_gene: TRBV14; d_gene: -; abundance: -; j_gene: TRBJ1-2; CDR3aa: CASSQGFRIGYTF; CDR3nt: TGTGCCAGCAGCCAAGGTTTCCGTATTGGCTACACCTTC
v_gene: TRBV29-1; d_gene: -; abundance: -; j_gene: TRBJ1-2; CDR3aa: CSVDGTPEGYTF; CDR3nt: TGCAGCGTCGACGGGACGCCGGAGGGCTACACCTTC
v_gene: TRBV10-3; d_gene: TRBD2; abundance: -; j_gene: TRBJ2-7; CDR3aa: CAISDGLAGMYEQYF; CDR3nt: TGTGCCATCAGTGATGGACTAGCGGGAATGTACGAGCAGTACTTC
v_gene: TRBV5-1; d_gene: TRBD2; abundance: few; j_gene: TRBJ2-3; CDR3aa: CASTMAGLAGGPSTDTQYF; CDR3nt: TGCGCCAGCACCATGGCGGGGCTAGCGGGAGGGCCTAGCACAGATACGCAGTATTTT
v_gene: TRBV7-3; d_gene: -; abundance: -; j_gene: TRBJ2-2; CDR3aa: CASSSRSDTGELFF; CDR3nt: TGTGCCAGCAGCTCCCGATCGGATACCGGGGAGCTGTTTTTT
v_gene: TRBV18; d_gene: -; abundance: -; j_gene: TRBJ2-7; CDR3aa: CASSQNYQGAGEQYF; CDR3nt: TGTGCCAGCTCACAGAATTATCAAGGGGCGGGGGAGCAGTACTTC
v_gene: TRBV7-2; d_gene: -; abundance: once; j_gene: TRBJ1-5; CDR3aa: CASSRTGYSNQPQHF; CDR3nt: TGTGCCAGCAGCAGAACAGGTTATAGCAATCAGCCCCAGCATTTT
v_gene: TRBV14; d_gene: -; abundance: once; j_gene: TRBJ1-3; CDR3aa: CASSLYPVGNTIYF; CDR3nt: TGTGCCAGCAGCCTTTATCCCGTGGGAAACACCATATATTTT
v_gene: TRBV7-9; d_gene: -; abundance: -; j_gene: TRBJ2-5; CDR3aa: CASSIYRDYFQETQYF; CDR3nt: TGTGCCAGCAGCATATACAGGGACTACTTCCAAGAGACCCAGTACTTC
v_gene: TRBV11-3; d_gene: TRBD1; abundance: -; j_gene: TRBJ2-7; CDR3aa: CASSARQGFSYEQYF; CDR3nt: TGTGCCAGCAGCGCCCGACAGGGCTTCTCCTACGAGCAGTACTTC
v_gene: TRBV7-8; d_gene: -; abundance: -; j_gene: TRBJ2-1; CDR3aa: CASSSGNGNEQFF; CDR3nt: TGTGCCAGCAGCTCAGGGAACGGGAATGAGCAGTTCTTC
v_gene: TRBV6-1; d_gene: -; abundance: -; j_gene: TRBJ2-7; CDR3aa: CASSGTEMVQYF; CDR3nt: TGTGCCAGCAGTGGGACTGAAATGGTGCAGTACTTC
v_gene: TRBV12-5; d_gene: TRBD2; abundance: -; j_gene: TRBJ2-1; CDR3aa: CASGLVLGVRNSGSYEQFF; CDR3nt: TGTGCTAGTGGTTTGGTATTGGGCGTTCGGAATAGCGGGAGTTATGAGCAGTTCTTC
v_gene: TRBV30; d_gene: TRBD1; abundance: -; j_gene: TRBJ2-7; CDR3aa: CAWSWDSYEQYF; CDR3nt: TGTGCCTGGAGTTGGGACAGCTACGAGCAGTACTTC
v_gene: TRBV5-4; d_gene: -; abundance: -; j_gene: TRBJ1-1; CDR3aa: CASSLLGEMNTEAFF; CDR3nt: TGTGCCAGCAGCTTACTCGGGGAGATGAACACTGAAGCTTTCTTT
v_gene: TRBV4-1; d_gene: TRBD2; abundance: few; j_gene: TRBJ2-1; CDR3aa: CASSQVRLAEVYNEQFF; CDR3nt: TGCGCCAGCAGCCAAGTTCGGCTAGCGGAAGTCTACAATGAGCAGTTCTTC
v_gene: TRBV6-1; d_gene: -; abundance: -; j_gene: TRBJ1-3; CDR3aa: CASRAQTAPGNTIYF; CDR3nt: TGTGCCAGCAGGGCTCAGACAGCTCCTGGAAACACCATATATTTT
v_gene: TRBV9; d_gene: -; abundance: few; j_gene: TRBJ2-3; CDR3aa: CASSVASPTDTQYF; CDR3nt: TGTGCCAGCAGCGTAGCCTCGCCCACAGATACGCAGTATTTT
v_gene: TRBV28; d_gene: -; abundance: -; j_gene: TRBJ1-5; CDR3aa: CASSLIGWGNQPQHF; CDR3nt: TGTGCCAGCAGTTTAATAGGGTGGGGCAATCAGCCCCAGCATTTT
v_gene: TRBV9; d_gene: TRBD1; abundance: -; j_gene: TRBJ1-4; CDR3aa: CASSVAGTGEEKLFF; CDR3nt: TGTGCCAGCAGCGTTGCCGGGACAGGGGAGGAAAAACTGTTTTTT
v_gene: TRBV19; d_gene: -; abundance: -; j_gene: TRBJ2-3; CDR3aa: CASSILGRRTDTQYF; CDR3nt: TGTGCCAGTAGTATTTTGGGGAGGAGGACAGATACGCAGTATTTT
v_gene: TRBV10-3; d_gene: -; abundance: -; j_gene: TRBJ1-3; CDR3aa: CAISESGVPGGNTIYF; CDR3nt: TGTGCCATCAGTGAGTCCGGGGTCCCCGGGGGAAACACCATATATTTT
v_gene: TRBV2; d_gene: TRBD1; abundance: -; j_gene: TRBJ1-5; CDR3aa: CASSEGTGGSNQPQHF; CDR3nt: TGTGCCAGCAGTGAGGGGACAGGGGGAAGCAATCAGCCCCAGCATTTT